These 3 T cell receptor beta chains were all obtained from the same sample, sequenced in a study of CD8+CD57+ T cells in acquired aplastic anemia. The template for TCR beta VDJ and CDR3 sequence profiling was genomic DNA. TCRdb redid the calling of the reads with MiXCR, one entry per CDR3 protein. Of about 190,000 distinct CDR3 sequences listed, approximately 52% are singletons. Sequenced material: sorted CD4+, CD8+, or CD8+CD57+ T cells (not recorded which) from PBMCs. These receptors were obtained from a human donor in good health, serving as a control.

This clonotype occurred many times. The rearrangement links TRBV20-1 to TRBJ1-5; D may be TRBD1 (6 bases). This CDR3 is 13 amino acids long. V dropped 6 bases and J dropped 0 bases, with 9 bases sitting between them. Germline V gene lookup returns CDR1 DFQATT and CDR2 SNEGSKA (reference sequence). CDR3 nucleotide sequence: TGCAGTGCCGGACAGTTTAGCAATCAGCCCCAGCATTTT. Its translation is CSAGQFSNQPQHF.

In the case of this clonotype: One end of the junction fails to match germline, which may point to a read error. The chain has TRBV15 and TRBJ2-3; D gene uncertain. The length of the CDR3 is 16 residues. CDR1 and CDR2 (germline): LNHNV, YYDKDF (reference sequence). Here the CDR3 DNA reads TGTGCCACCAACAGATTTACGGAGTCGGTCACAGATACGCAGTATTTT. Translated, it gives CATNRFTESVTDTQYF.

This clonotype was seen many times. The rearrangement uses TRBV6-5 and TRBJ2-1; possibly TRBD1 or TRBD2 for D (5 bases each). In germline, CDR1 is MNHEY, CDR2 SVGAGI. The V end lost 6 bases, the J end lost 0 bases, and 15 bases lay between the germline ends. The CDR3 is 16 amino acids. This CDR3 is CASSRTGTASYNEQFF. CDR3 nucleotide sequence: TGTGCCAGCAGCCGAACCGGGACGGCCTCCTACAATGAGCAGTTCTTC.